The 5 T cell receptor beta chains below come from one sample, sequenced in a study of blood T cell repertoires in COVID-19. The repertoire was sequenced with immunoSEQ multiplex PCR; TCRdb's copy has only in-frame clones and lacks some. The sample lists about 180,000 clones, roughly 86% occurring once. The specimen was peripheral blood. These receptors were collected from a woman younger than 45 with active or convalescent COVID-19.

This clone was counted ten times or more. The CDR3 loop is CASSEAGGMQETQYF. The CDR3 DNA is TGTGCCAGCAGTGAAGCAGGGGGTATGCAAGAGACCCAGTACTTC. The V call is TRBV6-1, the J call TRBJ2-5, with a tentative D call TRBD1 (6 bases). In germline, CDR1 is MNHNS, CDR2 SASEGT. Trimming pared 0 bases from V and 2 bases from J, leaving 10 bases between. The CDR3 is 15 amino acids.

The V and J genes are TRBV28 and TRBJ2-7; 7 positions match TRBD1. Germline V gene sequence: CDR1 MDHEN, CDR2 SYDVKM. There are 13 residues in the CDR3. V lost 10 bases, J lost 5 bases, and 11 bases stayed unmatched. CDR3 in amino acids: CATHDRVFNEQYF. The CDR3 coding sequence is TGTGCCACCCACGACAGGGTTTTCAACGAGCAGTACTTC.

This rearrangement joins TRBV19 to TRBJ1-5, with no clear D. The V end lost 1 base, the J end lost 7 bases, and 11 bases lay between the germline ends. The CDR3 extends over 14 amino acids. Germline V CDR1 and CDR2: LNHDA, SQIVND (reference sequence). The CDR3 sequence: CASSIGLRGQPQHF. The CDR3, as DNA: TGTGCCAGTAGTATAGGTCTGAGAGGGCAGCCCCAGCATTTT.

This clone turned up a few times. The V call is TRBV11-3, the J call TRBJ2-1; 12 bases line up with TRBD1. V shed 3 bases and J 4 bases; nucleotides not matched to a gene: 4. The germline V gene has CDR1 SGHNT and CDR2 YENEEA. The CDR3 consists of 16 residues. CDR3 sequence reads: CASSLGQGAPYNEQFF. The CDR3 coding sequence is TGTGCCAGCAGCTTGGGACAGGGGGCGCCTTACAATGAGCAGTTCTTC.

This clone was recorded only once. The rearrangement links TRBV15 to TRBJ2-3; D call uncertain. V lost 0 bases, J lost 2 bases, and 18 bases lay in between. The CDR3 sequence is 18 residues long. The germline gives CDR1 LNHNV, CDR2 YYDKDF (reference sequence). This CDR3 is CATSRDPLGGWNTDTQYF. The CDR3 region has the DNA TGTGCCACCAGCAGAGATCCCCTAGGTGGGTGGAACACAGATACGCAGTATTTT.